The next 20 T cell receptor beta chains were all read from a single sample in a study of T cells in Graves' hyperthyroidism and ophthalmopathy. The source material, RNA transcripts, was used to amplify TCR beta CDR3 regions. With the HTBI primer set, the TCR CDR3 went through a first round of RT-PCR. Via MiXCR, TCRdb re-called the multiplex PCR reads, giving one row per CDR3 protein. The profile shows about 520,000 distinct CDR3 sequences, about 20% of them singletons. The sequenced sample consisted of blood. These receptors were taken from a man younger than 35 with Graves' hyperthyroidism.

This clonotype has a handful of counts. The chain carries TRBV12-5 and TRBJ1-5; D might be TRBD1 (5 bases). V shed 7 bases and J shed 0 bases, with 13 bases lying between them. Per germline, CDR1 LGHNT and CDR2 FRNRAP. The CDR3 length is 15 residues. The CDR3 sequence is CASARDGYSNQPQHF. The CDR3 DNA sequence: TGTGCTAGTGCTCGGGACGGTTATAGCAATCAGCCCCAGCATTTT. The entire variable domain, with the rest obtained from reference TRBV12-5 and TRBJ1-5, is as follows: DARVTQTPRHKVTEMGQEVTMRCQPILGHNTVFWYRQTMMQGLELLAYFRNRAPLDDSGMPKDRFSAEMPDATLATLKIQPSEPRDSAVYFCASARDGYSNQPQHFGDGTRLSIL.

This clonotype has a count of ten or more. J is TRBJ2-5 and V is TRBV27; D might be TRBD2 (7 bases). V was trimmed by 3 bases and J by 2 bases, leaving 13 bases between them. The CDR3 extends over 15 amino acids. Per the germline V gene, CDR1 is MNHEY and CDR2 is SMNVEV (reference sequence). The CDR3 spells CASSFNGGHQETQYF. For the CDR3, the DNA is TGTGCCAGCAGTTTTAACGGGGGGCATCAAGAGACCCAGTACTTC.

This clonotype was observed a few times. The chain joins TRBV4-1 to TRBJ2-2, with D perhaps TRBD1 or TRBD2 (5 bases each). V was cut by 4 bases and J by 5 bases, with 23 bases left in between. Germline V gene sequence: CDR1 MGHRA, CDR2 YSYEKL. The CDR3 runs 18 residues. CDR3 coding DNA: TGCGCCAGCAGCCTCCCGGGTGAGGGGCTTGGAAGGACCGGGGAGCTGTTTTTT. Its protein product is CASSLPGEGLGRTGELFF.

This clonotype was picked up many times. V gene TRBV20-1 combines with J gene TRBJ2-5; 8 positions agree with TRBD2. From germline, CDR1 is DFQATT and CDR2 SNEGSKA (reference sequence). Trimming removed 6 bases from V and 5 bases from J; junction bases left unmatched: 11. The CDR3 consists of 14 residues. CDR3 sequence (DNA): TGCAGTGCAAGCCCGGGGGGGCGACGGGAGACCCAGTACTTC. It specifies CSASPGGRRETQYF.

In this sample, this clonotype turned up many times. A much larger clonotype is one base distant, so this may be a read error. V gene TRBV28 combines with J gene TRBJ2-7, with D perhaps assigned TRBD1 or TRBD2 (5 bases each). Trimming left V 3 bases short and J 5 bases short, with 11 bases between. The CDR3 extends over 13 amino acids. Germline-derived CDR1 and CDR2 are MDHEN and SYDVKM. The DNA for the CDR3 is TGTGCCAGCAGTTTCAGAGGGGCCAACGAGCAGTACTTC. Translation: CASSFRGANEQYF.

The rearrangement joins TRBV4-1 to TRBJ1-1; perhaps TRBD1 as D (5 bases). The V and J ends lost 8 bases and 5 bases respectively, with 15 bases between them. Germline CDR1 reads MGHRA; CDR2 reads YSYEKL. The CDR3 is 13 amino acids. Here the CDR3 DNA reads TGCGCCAGCGGAGATTCAGGGTTGACTGAAGCTTTCTTT. This translates into CASGDSGLTEAFF.

In its sample, this clonotype was seen once. The V call is TRBV29-1, the J call TRBJ2-6, with TRBD1 matching 8 bases. The CDR3 length is 15 residues. The J segment lost 0 bases and the V segment lost 7 bases, leaving 5 bases of the junction unmatched. CDR1 SQVTM and CDR2 ANQGSEA come from the germline V gene. The CDR3 nucleotides are TGCAGCGCAGGGACAGGAGGCTCTGGGGCCAACGTCCTGACTTTC. Translation gives CSAGTGGSGANVLTF.

The chain links TRBV12-3 or TRBV12-4 to TRBJ2-2, with a tentative D call TRBD1 (5 bases). This CDR3 region has 15 residues. V lost 2 bases and J lost 1, with 8 bases in between. The CDR3 DNA sequence: TGTGCCAGCAGTTTACAAGGGGTGAACACCGGGGAGCTGTTTTTT. Protein product: CASSLQGVNTGELFF.

This clonotype was seen at least ten times. This rearrangement joins TRBV29-1 to TRBJ1-2, with 8 bases aligning to TRBD1. The CDR3 is 17 amino acids. From germline, CDR1 is SQVTM and CDR2 ANQGSEA. V lost 3 bases, J lost 1 base, and 13 bases stayed unmatched. The chain's CDR3 is CSVDGPAGGKVNYGYTF. The CDR3 DNA sequence: TGCAGCGTTGACGGACCGGCAGGGGGCAAGGTTAACTATGGCTACACCTTC.

CDR3 sequence: CASSWRGGYTEAFF. The CDR3 bases are TGCGCCAGCAGCTGGCGCGGGGGGTACACTGAAGCTTTCTTT. The chain links TRBV5-1 to TRBJ1-1; maybe TRBD1 (5 bases). V was cut by 3 bases and J by 3 bases, with 12 bases left in between. Germline-derived CDR1 and CDR2 are SGHRS and YFSETQ. The CDR3 is 14 residues long.

The V call is TRBV5-1, the J call TRBJ2-7, with D maybe TRBD1 (6 bases). Trimming removed 4 bases from V and 3 bases from J, with 20 bases in between. Germline CDR1 is SGHRS and CDR2 is YFSETQ. The CDR3 is 16 amino acids. The CDR3 coding sequence is TGCGCCAGCAGCCGAAAAACCGACAGGACAATCTACGAGCAGTACTTC. This translates into CASSRKTDRTIYEQYF.

This clonotype was counted many times. The chain combines TRBV12-3 or TRBV12-4 with TRBJ2-5; possibly TRBD1 for D (8 bases). With 3 bases removed from V and 5 bases from J, the gap between germline ends came to 19 bases. The CDR3 is made up of 16 amino acids. The CDR3 DNA follows: TGTGCCAGCAGTTTGCCCTCCGGACAGGGAGGGGAGACCCAGTACTTC. This gives the protein CASSLPSGQGGETQYF.

As for this clonotype: It may be a read error: a sequence one base away is much more abundant. The chain carries TRBV7-8 and TRBJ1-6; D remains unclear. CDR1 is SGHVS and CDR2 is FQNEAQ in the germline V gene. The CDR3 sequence is 13 residues long. CDR3 bases: TGTGCCAGCAGCTTACACCAGGATTCACCCCTCCGCTTT. As protein: CASSLHQDSPLRF.

This clonotype was seen a handful of times. The CDR3 nucleotides are TGCAGTGCCATCCGGGACAGGCTTTCCTCCTACGAGCAGTACTTC. Amino acid sequence: CSAIRDRLSSYEQYF. The chain carries TRBV20-1 and TRBJ2-7, with TRBD1 matching 8 bases. The germline V gene has CDR1 DFQATT and CDR2 SNEGSKA (reference sequence). The V and J ends lost 6 bases and 0 bases, in that order; junction bases with no gene match: 10. The CDR3 loop spans 15 amino acids.

The chain uses TRBV7-2 and TRBJ2-5; no clear D. The germline V gene encodes CDR1 SGHTA and CDR2 FQGNSA. V lost 5 bases, J lost 3 bases, and 16 bases lay in between. This CDR3 is built from 15 residues. The CDR3 DNA sequence: TGTGCCAGCAGCAAGAGTAGAGGTTGGGAAGAGACCCAGTACTTC. Protein product: CASSKSRGWEETQYF.

This clonotype was observed a few times. This chain uses TRBV2 with TRBJ1-1; 10 bases fit TRBD1. CDR1 and CDR2 from the germline V gene are SNHLY and FYNNEI. The CDR3 consists of 13 residues. Trimming removed 9 bases from V and 3 bases from J; junction bases left unmatched: 4. Here the CDR3 DNA reads TGTGCCAGGTCCGGGACAGGGGACACTGAAGCTTTCTTT. Translated, it gives CARSGTGDTEAFF.

V is TRBV2 and J is TRBJ2-7; weak D call: TRBD1 (6 bases). Trimming pared 6 bases from V and 4 bases from J, leaving 22 bases between. Looked up from germline, CDR1 is SNHLY and CDR2 is FYNNEI. This CDR3 comprises 16 residues. The CDR3 is CASRSRGQNVLYEQYF. DNA for the CDR3: TGTGCCAGCAGGAGCCGGGGACAAAACGTCCTTTACGAGCAGTACTTC. Using reference TRBV2 and TRBJ2-7 for the parts outside the CDR3, the full variable domain is EPEVTQTPSHQVTQMGQEVILRCVPISNHLYFYWYRQILGQKVEFLVSFYNNEISEKSEIFDDQFSVERPDGSNFTLKIRSTKLEDSAMYFCASRSRGQNVLYEQYFGPGTRLTVT.

This clonotype has at least ten counts. This chain joins TRBV2 and TRBJ2-5, with D unclear. Germline lookup yields CDR1 SNHLY and CDR2 FYNNEI. The CDR3 is 16 amino acids. V was clipped by 1 base and J by 9 bases, with 21 bases between them. CDR3 loop: CASSEVQGTLGKSQYF. The CDR3, as DNA: TGTGCCAGCAGTGAAGTCCAAGGCACGCTAGGGAAATCCCAGTACTTC.

There are many counts of this clonotype. The V call is TRBV18, the J call TRBJ1-2, with 9 nucleotides matching TRBD1. Germline V gene lookup returns CDR1 KGHSH and CDR2 LQKENI. Trimming took 1 base from V and 7 from J; bases not matched to a gene: 4. The CDR3 totals 14 residues. CDR3 DNA: TGTGCCAGCTCACCACTCGGGGACAGGGCTGGCTACACCTTC. Translated, it gives CASSPLGDRAGYTF.

This clonotype was observed many times. The J gene is TRBJ2-7, the V gene TRBV13; D is perhaps TRBD1 or TRBD2 (5 bases each). The CDR3 loop spans 14 amino acids. V lost 5 bases, J lost 2 bases, and 13 bases lay in between. Germline loops: CDR1 PRHDT, CDR2 FYEKMQ (reference sequence). CDR3 loop: CASSTRDGAYEQYF. CDR3 in DNA: TGTGCCAGCAGCACCCGGGACGGCGCCTACGAGCAGTACTTC.